Presented here are 5 T cell receptor beta chains from one specimen sequenced in a study of shared clonotypes between healthy human individuals. The assay was immunoSEQ multiplex PCR, and TCRdb's table has in-frame clones only and misses some. The sample lists a few million clones, just over 90% occurring once. The material sequenced was naive CD4+ T cells from PBMCs. Regarding subset: CD45RA+ positively selected. The receptors were sampled from a young man in good health. Some clones in this sample may be carry-over from other donors' samples.

In this sample, this clone turned up once. This chain links TRBV28 with TRBJ1-4, with D unresolved. Germline loops: CDR1 MDHEN, CDR2 SYDVKM. V lost 6 bases, J lost 4 bases, and 12 bases lay in between. The CDR3 is made up of 14 amino acids. The CDR3 sequence: CASRSEGVNEKLFF. For the CDR3, the DNA is TGTGCCAGCAGATCCGAGGGAGTTAATGAAAAACTGTTTTTT.

This clone was detected a few times. V and J are TRBV5-1 and TRBJ1-1; tentatively, D is TRBD1 (5 bases). Between the trimmed V and J ends, which lost 0 bases and 6 bases, there was a span of 9 bases. The germline CDR1 and CDR2 sequences are SGHRS and YFSETQ. This CDR3 is built from 13 residues. The CDR3 spells CASSLAEGAEAFF. In DNA, the CDR3 is TGCGCCAGCAGCTTGGCCGAAGGGGCTGAAGCTTTCTTT.

The rearrangement uses TRBV6-1 and TRBJ2-7; D is ambiguous. CDR1 is MNHNS, CDR2 SASEGT, per germline. There are 13 residues in the CDR3. V was cut by 2 bases and J by 4 bases, with 9 bases left in between. CDR3 DNA sequence: TGTGCCAGCAGTGAAAGGGTGGATTACGAGCAGTACTTC. It translates to CASSERVDYEQYF.

The J gene is TRBJ2-2, the V gene TRBV5-1, with 10 bases lining up with TRBD2. This CDR3 spans 18 amino acids. Germline CDR1 and CDR2: SGHRS and YFSETQ. V was clipped by 7 bases and J by 6 bases; unmatched bases: 18. This CDR3 is CASGTVAGGNIWAGELFF. The CDR3 DNA reads TGCGCCAGCGGTACCGTAGCGGGAGGAAACATTTGGGCCGGGGAGCTGTTTTTT.

The chain links TRBV30 to TRBJ1-1; 8 bases are a match to TRBD1. This CDR3 spans 14 amino acids. The V segment lost 3 bases and the J segment 7 bases; nucleotides outside the gene matches: 10. Germline CDR1 reads GTSNPN; CDR2 reads SVGIG (reference sequence). CDR3 protein: CAWSADRGRVEAFF. The CDR3 nucleotides are TGTGCCTGGAGCGCAGACAGGGGAAGGGTTGAAGCTTTCTTT.